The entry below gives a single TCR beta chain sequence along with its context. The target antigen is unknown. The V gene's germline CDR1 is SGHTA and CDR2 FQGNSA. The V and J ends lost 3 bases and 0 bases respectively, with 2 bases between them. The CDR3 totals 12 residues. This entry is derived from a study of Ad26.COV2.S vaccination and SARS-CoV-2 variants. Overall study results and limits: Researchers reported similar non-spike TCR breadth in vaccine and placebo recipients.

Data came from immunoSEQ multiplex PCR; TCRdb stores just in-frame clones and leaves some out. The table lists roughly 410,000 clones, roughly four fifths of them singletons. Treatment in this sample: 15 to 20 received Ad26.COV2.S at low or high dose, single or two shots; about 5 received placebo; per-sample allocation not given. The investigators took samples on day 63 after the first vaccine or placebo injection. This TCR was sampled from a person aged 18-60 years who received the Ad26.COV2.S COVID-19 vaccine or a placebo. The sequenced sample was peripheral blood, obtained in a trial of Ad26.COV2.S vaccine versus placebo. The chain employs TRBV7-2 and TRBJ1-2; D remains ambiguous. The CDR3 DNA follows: TGTGCCAGCAGCTTCTCTAACTATGGCTACACCTTC. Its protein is CASSFSNYGYTF.